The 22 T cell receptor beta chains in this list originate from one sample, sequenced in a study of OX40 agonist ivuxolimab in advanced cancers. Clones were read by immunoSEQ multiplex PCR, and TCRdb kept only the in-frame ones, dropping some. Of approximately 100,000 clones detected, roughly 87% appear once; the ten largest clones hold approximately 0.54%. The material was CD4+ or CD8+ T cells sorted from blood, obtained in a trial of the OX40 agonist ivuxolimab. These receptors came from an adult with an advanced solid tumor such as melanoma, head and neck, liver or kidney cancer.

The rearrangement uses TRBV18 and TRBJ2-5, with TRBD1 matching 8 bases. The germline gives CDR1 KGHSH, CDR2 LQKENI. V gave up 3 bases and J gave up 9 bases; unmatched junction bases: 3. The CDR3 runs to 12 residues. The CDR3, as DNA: TGTGCCAGCTCACCGGACAGGGCGCCCCAGTACTTC. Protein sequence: CASSPDRAPQYF.

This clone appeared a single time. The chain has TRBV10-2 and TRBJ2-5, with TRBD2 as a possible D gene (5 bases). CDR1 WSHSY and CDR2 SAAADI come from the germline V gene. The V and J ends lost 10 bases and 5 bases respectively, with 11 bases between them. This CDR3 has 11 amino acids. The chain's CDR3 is CATDSGETQYF. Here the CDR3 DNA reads TGCGCCACCGATTCGGGGGAGACCCAGTACTTC.

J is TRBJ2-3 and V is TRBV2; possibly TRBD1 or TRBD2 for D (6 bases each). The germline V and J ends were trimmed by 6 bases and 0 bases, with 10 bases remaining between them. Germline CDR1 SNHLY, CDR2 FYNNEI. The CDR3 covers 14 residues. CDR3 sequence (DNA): TGTGCCAGCAGGAGGGGGACTAGCACAGATACGCAGTATTTT. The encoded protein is CASRRGTSTDTQYF.

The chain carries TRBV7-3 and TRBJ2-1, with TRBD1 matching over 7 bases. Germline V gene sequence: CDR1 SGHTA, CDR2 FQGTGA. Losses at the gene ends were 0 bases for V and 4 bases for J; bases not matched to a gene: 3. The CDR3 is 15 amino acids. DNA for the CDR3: TGTGCCAGCAGCTTAACTGGGACAGTTTACAATGAGCAGTTCTTC. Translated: CASSLTGTVYNEQFF.

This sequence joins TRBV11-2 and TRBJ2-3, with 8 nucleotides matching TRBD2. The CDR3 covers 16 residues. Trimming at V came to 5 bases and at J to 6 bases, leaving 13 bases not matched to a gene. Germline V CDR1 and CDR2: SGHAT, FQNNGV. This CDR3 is CASSPLYGGAADTQYF. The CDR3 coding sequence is TGTGCCAGCAGCCCTCTCTACGGGGGGGCTGCCGATACGCAGTATTTT.

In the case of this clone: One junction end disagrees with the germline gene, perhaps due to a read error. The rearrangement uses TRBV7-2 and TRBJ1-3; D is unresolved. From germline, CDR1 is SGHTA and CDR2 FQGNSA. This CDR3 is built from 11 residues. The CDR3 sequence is CASSLYSALIF. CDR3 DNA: TGTGCCAGCAGCTTATACTCGGCCTTAATATTT.

CDR3 nucleotides: TGTGCCAGCAGCTTGGCCGGACTGCTTAGTGAAGCTTTCTTT. Translating gives CASSLAGLLSEAFF. J is TRBJ1-1 and V is TRBV5-4; D uncertain. The V and J ends lost 0 bases and 7 bases respectively, with 13 bases between them. The length of the CDR3 is 14 residues. The V gene's germline CDR1 is SGHNT and CDR2 YYREEE (reference sequence). The full variable domain, its missing parts supplied by reference TRBV5-4 and TRBJ1-1, is ETGVTQSPTHLIKTRGQQVTLRCSSQSGHNTVSWYQQALGQGPQFIFQYYREEENGRGNFPPRFSGLQFPNYSSELNVNALELDDSALYLCASSLAGLLSEAFFGQGTRLTVV.

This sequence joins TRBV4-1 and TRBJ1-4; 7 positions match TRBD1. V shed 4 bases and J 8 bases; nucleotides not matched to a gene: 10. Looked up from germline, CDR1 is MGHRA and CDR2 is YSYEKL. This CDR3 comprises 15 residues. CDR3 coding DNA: TGCGCCAGCAGCCCAGTTCAGGGGGTACGCGAAAAACTGTTTTTT. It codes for CASSPVQGVREKLFF.

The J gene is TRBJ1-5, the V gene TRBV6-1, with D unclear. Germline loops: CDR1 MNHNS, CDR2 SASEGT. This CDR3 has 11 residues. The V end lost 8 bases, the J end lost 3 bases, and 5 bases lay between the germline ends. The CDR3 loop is CASGDNQPQHF. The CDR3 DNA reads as TGTGCCAGCGGCGACAATCAGCCCCAGCATTTT.

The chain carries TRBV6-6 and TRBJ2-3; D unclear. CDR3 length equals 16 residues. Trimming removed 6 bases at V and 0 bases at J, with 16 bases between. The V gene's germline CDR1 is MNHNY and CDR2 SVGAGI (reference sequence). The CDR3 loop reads CASSPGSLGSTDTQYF. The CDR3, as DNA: TGTGCCAGCAGCCCCGGGTCACTCGGGAGCACAGATACGCAGTATTTT.

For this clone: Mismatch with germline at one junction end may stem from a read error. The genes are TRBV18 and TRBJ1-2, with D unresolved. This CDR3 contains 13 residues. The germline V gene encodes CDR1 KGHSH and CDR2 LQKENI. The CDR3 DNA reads TGTGCCAGCTCCCCACGGCAGTCGGATGGCTACACCTTC. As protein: CASSPRQSDGYTF.

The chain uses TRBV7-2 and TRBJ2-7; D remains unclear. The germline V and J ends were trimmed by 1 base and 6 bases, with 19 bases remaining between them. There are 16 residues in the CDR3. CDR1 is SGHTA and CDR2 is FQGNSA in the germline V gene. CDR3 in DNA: TGTGCCAGCAGCTTAGTAGTAGTTGGGAACGGCGGCGAGCAGTACTTC. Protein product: CASSLVVVGNGGEQYF.

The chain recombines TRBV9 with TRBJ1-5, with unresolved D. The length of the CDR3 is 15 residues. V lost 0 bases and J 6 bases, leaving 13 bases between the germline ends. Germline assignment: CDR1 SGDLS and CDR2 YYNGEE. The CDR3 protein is CASSVGSGLGQPQHF. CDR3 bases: TGTGCCAGCAGCGTAGGTTCAGGCCTCGGTCAGCCCCAGCATTTT.

The CDR3 is CASSPIDRENTEAFF. CDR3 DNA: TGTGCCAGCAGCCCGATCGACAGGGAGAACACTGAAGCTTTCTTT. V is TRBV4-2 and J is TRBJ1-1; 7 bases agree with TRBD1. CDR1 LGHNA and CDR2 YNFKEQ come from the germline V gene. CDR3 length equals 15 residues. Trimming removed 4 bases from V and 1 base from J; junction bases left unmatched: 6.

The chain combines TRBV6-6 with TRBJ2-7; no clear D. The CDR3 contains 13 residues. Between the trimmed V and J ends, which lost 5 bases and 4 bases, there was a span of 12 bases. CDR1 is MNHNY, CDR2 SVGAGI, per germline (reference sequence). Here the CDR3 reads CASSTPDRYEQYF. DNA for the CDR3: TGTGCCAGCAGTACCCCGGACCGTTACGAGCAGTACTTC.

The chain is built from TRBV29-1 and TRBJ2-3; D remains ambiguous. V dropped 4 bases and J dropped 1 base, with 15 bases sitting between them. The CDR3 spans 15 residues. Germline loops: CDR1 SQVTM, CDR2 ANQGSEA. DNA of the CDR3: TGCAGCGTTGTTCGCCAGGCCGCTCGCACAGATACGCAGTATTTT. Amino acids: CSVVRQAARTDTQYF.

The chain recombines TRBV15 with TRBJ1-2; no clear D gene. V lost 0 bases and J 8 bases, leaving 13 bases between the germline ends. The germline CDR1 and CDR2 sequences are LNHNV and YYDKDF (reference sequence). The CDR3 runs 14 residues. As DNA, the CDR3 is TGTGCCACCAGCAGAGATTTTAGTTTGGGGGGCTACACCTTC. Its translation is CATSRDFSLGGYTF.

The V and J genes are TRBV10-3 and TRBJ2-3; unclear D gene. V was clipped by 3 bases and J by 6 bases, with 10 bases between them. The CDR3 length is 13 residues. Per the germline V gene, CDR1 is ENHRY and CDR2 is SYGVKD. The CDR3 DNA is TGTGCCATCAGTGACCCCCCTGAGGATACGCAGTATTTT. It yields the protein CAISDPPEDTQYF.

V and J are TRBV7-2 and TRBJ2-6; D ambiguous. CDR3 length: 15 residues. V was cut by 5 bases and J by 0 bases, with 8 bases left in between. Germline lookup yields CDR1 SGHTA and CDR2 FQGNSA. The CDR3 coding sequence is TGTGCCAGCAGCCCCTGGGACTCTGGGGCCAACGTCCTGACTTTC. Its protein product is CASSPWDSGANVLTF.

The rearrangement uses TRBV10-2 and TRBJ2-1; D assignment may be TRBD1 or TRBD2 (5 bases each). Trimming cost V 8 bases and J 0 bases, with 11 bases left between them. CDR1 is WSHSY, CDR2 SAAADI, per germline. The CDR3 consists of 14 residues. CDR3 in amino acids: CASGKGSSYNEQFF. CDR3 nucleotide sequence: TGCGCCAGCGGGAAGGGGAGCTCCTACAATGAGCAGTTCTTC.

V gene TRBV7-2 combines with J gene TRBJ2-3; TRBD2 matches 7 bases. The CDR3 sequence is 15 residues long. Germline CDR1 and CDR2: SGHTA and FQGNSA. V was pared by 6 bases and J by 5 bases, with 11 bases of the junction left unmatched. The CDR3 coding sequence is TGTGCCAGCAGTCCCGGTGCTAGCGGTGGAGATACGCAGTATTTT. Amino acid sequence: CASSPGASGGDTQYF.

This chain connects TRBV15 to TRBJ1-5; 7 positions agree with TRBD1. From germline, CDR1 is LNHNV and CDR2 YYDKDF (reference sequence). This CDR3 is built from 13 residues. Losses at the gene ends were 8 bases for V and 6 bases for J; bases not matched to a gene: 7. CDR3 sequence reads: CATAGGGGQPQHF. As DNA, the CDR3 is TGTGCCACCGCAGGGGGAGGGGGTCAGCCCCAGCATTTT.